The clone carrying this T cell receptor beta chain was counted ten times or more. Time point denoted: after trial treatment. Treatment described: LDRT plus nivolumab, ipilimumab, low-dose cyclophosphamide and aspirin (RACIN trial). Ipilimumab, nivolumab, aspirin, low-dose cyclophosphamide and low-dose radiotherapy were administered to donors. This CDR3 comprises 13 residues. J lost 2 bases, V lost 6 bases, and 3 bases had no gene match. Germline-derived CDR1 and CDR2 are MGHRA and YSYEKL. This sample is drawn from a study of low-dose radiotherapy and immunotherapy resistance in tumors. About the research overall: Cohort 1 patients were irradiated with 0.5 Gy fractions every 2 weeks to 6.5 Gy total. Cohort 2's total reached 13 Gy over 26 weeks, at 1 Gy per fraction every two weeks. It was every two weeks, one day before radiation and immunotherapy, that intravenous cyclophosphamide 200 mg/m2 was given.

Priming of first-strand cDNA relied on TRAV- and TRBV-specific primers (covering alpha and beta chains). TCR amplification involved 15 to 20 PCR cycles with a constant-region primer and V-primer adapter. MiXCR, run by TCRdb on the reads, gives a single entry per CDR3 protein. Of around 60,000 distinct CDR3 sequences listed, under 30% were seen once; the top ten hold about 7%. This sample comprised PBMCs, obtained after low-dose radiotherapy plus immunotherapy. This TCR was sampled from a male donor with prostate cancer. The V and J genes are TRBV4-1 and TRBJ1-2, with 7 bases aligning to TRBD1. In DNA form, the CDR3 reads TGCGCCAGCAGTTCAGGGGGGAACTATGGCTACACCTTC. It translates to CASSSGGNYGYTF.